A single sample gave rise to the 30 T cell receptor beta chains below, sequenced in a study of T cell changes during pregnancy in multiple sclerosis. The assay was immunoSEQ multiplex PCR, and TCRdb's table has in-frame clones only and misses some. The repertoire has more than 85,000 clones, approximately 95% of them found once; the top ten carry around 1.7%. Sequences were derived from peripheral blood, sampled after pregnancy. The receptors were gathered from a female donor in good health, enrolled as a control in a pregnancy study.

This chain connects TRBV5-4 to TRBJ1-3; D gene uncertain. Germline V lookup: CDR1 SGHNT, CDR2 YYREEE (reference sequence). Trimming pared 0 bases from V and 0 bases from J, leaving 4 bases between. This CDR3 is 14 amino acids long. CDR3 amino acids: CASSLDSSGNTIYF. In DNA, the CDR3 is TGTGCCAGCAGCTTGGACAGCTCTGGAAACACCATATATTTT.

The genes are TRBV11-2 and TRBJ2-7; 12 bases fit TRBD2. Trimming removed 10 bases from V and 4 bases from J; junction bases left unmatched: 17. CDR1 and CDR2 (germline): SGHAT, FQNNGV. CDR3 size: 17 residues. Written as DNA, the CDR3 is TGTGCCACCCCAGGGCTAGCGGGAGGGCCTGGGGTTTACGAGCAGTACTTC. Amino acids: CATPGLAGGPGVYEQYF.

V and J are TRBV28 and TRBJ2-5, with 12 bases identical to TRBD2. Germline-derived CDR1 and CDR2 are MDHEN and SYDVKM. V shed 8 bases and J 5 bases; nucleotides not matched to a gene: 12. The CDR3 spans 16 residues. CDR3 sequence reads: CASQLAGGGGAETQYF. The DNA of the CDR3 is TGTGCCAGCCAACTAGCGGGAGGTGGGGGGGCGGAGACCCAGTACTTC.

The chain links TRBV18 to TRBJ2-2, with TRBD1 as a possible D gene (6 bases). This CDR3 is built from 15 residues. Germline lookup yields CDR1 KGHSH and CDR2 LQKENI. V was shortened by 5 bases and J by 4 bases, with 14 bases between the two germline ends. CDR3 nucleotides: TGTGCCAGCTCAAACAACTACAGGGCCACCGGGGAGCTGTTTTTT. Encoded protein: CASSNNYRATGELFF. The whole variable domain, filled in from reference TRBV18 and TRBJ2-2, reads NAGVMQNPRHLVRRRGQEARLRCSPMKGHSHVYWYRQLPEEGLKFMVYLQKENIIDESGMPKERFSAEFPKEGPSILRIQQVVRGDSAAYFCASSNNYRATGELFFGEGSRLTVL.

This chain uses TRBV5-1 with TRBJ2-1; TRBD2 aligns across 11 bases. Trimming cost V 4 bases and J 0 bases; bases outside gene matches: 9. From germline, CDR1 is SGHRS and CDR2 YFSETQ. The CDR3 length is 18 residues. CDR3 DNA sequence: TGCGCCAGCAGCAAGGGACTAGCGGTGAGCTCCTCCTACAATGAGCAGTTCTTC. Its protein is CASSKGLAVSSSYNEQFF.

The chain couples TRBV4-2 to TRBJ1-3; D gene uncertain. The germline V gene has CDR1 LGHNA and CDR2 YNFKEQ. CDR3 length: 15 residues. Between the trimmed V and J ends, which lost 0 bases and 0 bases, there was a span of 6 bases. The DNA of the CDR3 is TGTGCCAGCAGCCAAGAGGGCTCCTCTGGAAACACCATATATTTT. This encodes CASSQEGSSGNTIYF.

J is TRBJ2-7 and V is TRBV27; tentatively, D is TRBD1 (6 bases). The germline V gene encodes CDR1 MNHEY and CDR2 SMNVEV (reference sequence). The V end lost 4 bases, the J end lost 6 bases, and 19 bases lay between the germline ends. The CDR3 consists of 15 residues. The CDR3 nucleotides are TGTGCCAGCAGTTCGACAGGACTTGGGTTGATCGAGCAGTACTTC. As protein: CASSSTGLGLIEQYF.

The chain has TRBV7-9 and TRBJ1-5; weak D call: TRBD1 (5 bases). Per germline, CDR1 SEHNR and CDR2 FQNEAQ (reference sequence). CDR3 size: 13 residues. The V gene lost 6 bases and the J gene lost 9 bases, with 15 bases spanning the gap. The CDR3: CASSQSSGGPQHF. The CDR3 coding sequence is TGTGCCAGCAGTCAGTCCAGCGGGGGGCCCCAGCATTTT. The full variable domain, in which reference TRBV7-9 and TRBJ1-5 provide the parts outside the CDR3, is DTGVSQNPRHKITKRGQNVTFRCDPISEHNRLYWYRQTLGQGPEFLTYFQNEAQLEKSRLLSDRFSAERPKGSFSTLEIQRTEQGDSAMYLCASSQSSGGPQHFGDGTRLSIL.

The chain has TRBV18 and TRBJ2-7; no clear D. The CDR3 covers 12 residues. Germline assignment: CDR1 KGHSH and CDR2 LQKENI. Trimming removed 0 bases from V and 5 bases from J, with 5 bases in between. The CDR3 DNA reads TGTGCCAGCTCACCACCGGGCAACGAGCAGTACTTC. Its translation: CASSPPGNEQYF.

This clone appeared a single time. The J gene is TRBJ1-2, the V gene TRBV5-6, with D possibly being TRBD1 (5 bases). Trimming took 0 bases from V and 7 from J, leaving 16 bases between them. CDR3 length: 15 amino acids. From germline, CDR1 is SGHDT and CDR2 YYEEEE. DNA for the CDR3: TGTGCCAGCAGCTTGGGGGGCAGTCTTGTTGGTGGCTACACCTTC. This sequence encodes CASSLGGSLVGGYTF.

The chain carries TRBV2 and TRBJ2-2, with TRBD2 as a possible D gene (5 bases). CDR1 SNHLY and CDR2 FYNNEI come from the germline V gene. The CDR3 extends over 15 amino acids. Trimming pared 6 bases from V and 7 bases from J, leaving 18 bases between. The CDR3 loop reads CASRGRGRRIGELFF. The CDR3 DNA reads TGTGCCAGCAGAGGTCGGGGAAGGCGTATCGGGGAGCTGTTTTTT.

The chain is built from TRBV6-1 and TRBJ2-7; 9 positions agree with TRBD2. CDR3 size: 14 residues. V lost 5 bases to trimming and J lost 0 bases; unmatched junction nucleotides: 2. Per germline, CDR1 MNHNS and CDR2 SASEGT. The CDR3, as DNA: TGTGCCAGCAGTCATAGCGGGAGCTCCTACGAGCAGTACTTC. Its translation: CASSHSGSSYEQYF.

The chain is built from TRBV2 and TRBJ1-1; 8 positions match TRBD1. Germline CDR1 SNHLY, CDR2 FYNNEI. The CDR3 extends over 14 amino acids. Trimming removed 6 bases from V and 2 bases from J; junction bases left unmatched: 5. CDR3 nucleotide sequence: TGTGCCAGCAGCACCGGACAGGGCAACACTGAAGCTTTCTTT. Protein: CASSTGQGNTEAFF. Drawing the rest from reference TRBV2 and TRBJ1-1, the complete variable domain is EPEVTQTPSHQVTQMGQEVILRCVPISNHLYFYWYRQILGQKVEFLVSFYNNEISEKSEIFDDQFSVERPDGSNFTLKIRSTKLEDSAMYFCASSTGQGNTEAFFGQGTRLTVV.

The V call is TRBV7-2, the J call TRBJ2-2; TRBD2 might be the D (6 bases). Trimming removed 5 bases at V and 7 bases at J, with 11 bases between. Germline CDR1 SGHTA, CDR2 FQGNSA. The CDR3 contains 13 residues. As DNA, the CDR3 is TGTGCCAGCAGCCCCTCGGGGGTCGGGGAGCTGTTTTTT. Translated, it gives CASSPSGVGELFF. Full variable domain (rest looked up from reference TRBV7-2 and TRBJ2-2): GAGVSQSPSNKVTEKGKDVELRCDPISGHTALYWYRQSLGQGLEFLIYFQGNSAPDKSGLPSDRFSAERTGGSVSTLTIQRTQQEDSAVYLCASSPSGVGELFFGEGSRLTVL.

CDR3 residues: CASRSGPLNSYEQYF. CDR3 sequence (DNA): TGTGCCAGCCGGTCGGGTCCCCTAAACTCCTACGAGCAGTACTTC. The genes are TRBV2 and TRBJ2-7; D ambiguous. Between the trimmed V and J ends, which lost 8 bases and 0 bases, there was a span of 17 bases. The length of the CDR3 is 15 residues. Per the germline V gene, CDR1 is SNHLY and CDR2 is FYNNEI.

V gene TRBV5-1 combines with J gene TRBJ2-7, with TRBD1 matching over 7 bases. The junction had 11 bases not matched to a gene; V was cut back by 7 bases and J by 1 base. Germline V lookup: CDR1 SGHRS, CDR2 YFSETQ. The CDR3 has 15 residues. The CDR3 spells CASRRDRDPSYEQYF. DNA for the CDR3: TGCGCCAGCCGACGGGACAGAGACCCTTCCTACGAGCAGTACTTC.

This chain links TRBV18 with TRBJ2-2; unclear D gene. Trimming removed 6 bases from V and 6 bases from J, with 8 bases in between. The CDR3 is 12 amino acids. CDR1 is KGHSH and CDR2 is LQKENI in the germline V gene. The CDR3 region has the DNA TGTGCCAGCTCTCGAGGCCCCGGGGAGCTGTTTTTT. Amino acid sequence: CASSRGPGELFF.

The V call is TRBV28, the J call TRBJ1-1, with a weak D call TRBD1 (5 bases). Trimming shortened V by 1 base and J by 8 bases, and 8 bases separated the two germline ends. CDR1 MDHEN and CDR2 SYDVKM come from the germline V gene. This CDR3 has 12 amino acids. CDR3 sequence reads: CASSLLRTEAFF. The CDR3 bases are TGTGCCAGCAGTTTATTACGGACAGAAGCTTTCTTT.

This chain links TRBV4-1 with TRBJ2-2; 10 bases align to TRBD2. The trim removed 3 bases at V and 8 bases at J, leaving 15 bases unmatched. The CDR3 has 18 residues. Germline V gene lookup returns CDR1 MGHRA and CDR2 YSYEKL. The CDR3: CASSQLPGLASSAGELFF. DNA for the CDR3: TGCGCCAGCAGCCAGCTACCGGGACTAGCGTCCTCGGCGGGGGAGCTGTTTTTT.

The chain uses TRBV19 and TRBJ2-7; 7 bases line up with TRBD2. This CDR3 is 15 amino acids long. V lost 10 bases, J lost 3 bases, and 15 bases stayed unmatched. Germline V gene data show CDR1 as LNHDA and CDR2 as SQIVND (reference sequence). The CDR3 DNA sequence: TGTGCCACAAAGTTAGGCGGGGGTGCCGTCTACGAGCAGTACTTC. It is translated as CATKLGGGAVYEQYF.

V and J are TRBV30 and TRBJ2-5; weak D call: TRBD1 (6 bases). CDR1 is GTSNPN, CDR2 SVGIG, per germline (reference sequence). The germline V and J ends were trimmed by 4 bases and 1 base, with 10 bases remaining between them. The CDR3 consists of 13 residues. The DNA of the CDR3 is TGTGCCTGGATTGGACAGACCCAAGAGACCCAGTACTTC. Translating gives CAWIGQTQETQYF.

V is TRBV19 and J is TRBJ1-5; 7 positions match TRBD1. Trimming removed 6 bases from V and 0 bases from J; junction bases left unmatched: 5. This CDR3 has 15 residues. The V gene's germline CDR1 is LNHDA and CDR2 SQIVND (reference sequence). CDR3 amino acids: CASSSTGDSNQPQHF. The CDR3 coding sequence is TGTGCCAGTAGCTCCACAGGGGATAGCAATCAGCCCCAGCATTTT.

The J gene is TRBJ2-1, the V gene TRBV6-1, with D maybe TRBD1 (5 bases). V lost 6 bases, J lost 4 bases, and 10 bases lay in between. The CDR3 has 13 residues. The germline V gene encodes CDR1 MNHNS and CDR2 SASEGT. CDR3 sequence (DNA): TGTGCCAGCAGCGGCGACAGTTACAATGAGCAGTTCTTC. Its translation: CASSGDSYNEQFF.

The CDR3 sequence is CASSLGVTRSYEQYF. The CDR3 DNA reads as TGTGCCAGCAGCTTGGGGGTGACACGCTCCTACGAGCAGTACTTC. The gene calls are TRBV5-6 and TRBJ2-7; D uncertain. CDR1 SGHDT and CDR2 YYEEEE come from the germline V gene. V was cut by 0 bases and J by 0 bases, with 10 bases left in between. The CDR3 totals 15 residues.

The V gene is TRBV6-5, the J gene TRBJ2-5, with a weak D call TRBD1 (6 bases). Trimming took 5 bases from V and 5 from J, leaving 18 bases between them. The CDR3 spans 15 residues. Germline V lookup: CDR1 MNHEY, CDR2 SVGAGI. The CDR3 loop reads CASSRLTGLGETQYF. The CDR3 DNA sequence: TGTGCCAGCAGTCGGTTGACAGGCCTGGGGGAGACCCAGTACTTC.

This chain uses TRBV5-6 with TRBJ2-7; D is unresolved. V lost 0 bases and J 4 bases, leaving 11 bases between the germline ends. The CDR3 covers 14 residues. The V gene's germline CDR1 is SGHDT and CDR2 YYEEEE. CDR3 coding DNA: TGTGCCAGCAGCTTGGGGTATTCGACTTACGAGCAGTACTTC. Residues: CASSLGYSTYEQYF.

This clone was detected only once. This CDR3 is CSVRDRDTDTQYF. In nucleotides, the CDR3 is TGCAGCGTTCGGGACAGGGACACAGATACGCAGTATTTT. V is TRBV29-1 and J is TRBJ2-3; 9 bases align to TRBD1. Per the germline V gene, CDR1 is SQVTM and CDR2 is ANQGSEA. V trimming: 5 bases; J trimming: 2 bases; junction bases outside the gene matches: 2. The CDR3 runs to 13 residues.

This sequence joins TRBV6-1 and TRBJ2-7, with 7 positions matching TRBD1. Trimming at V came to 4 bases and at J to 2 bases, leaving 5 bases not matched to a gene. This CDR3 comprises 14 residues. In germline, CDR1 is MNHNS, CDR2 SASEGT. CDR3 residues: CASSARTGTYEQYF. The DNA of the CDR3 is TGTGCCAGCAGTGCACGGACAGGCACCTACGAGCAGTACTTC.

The chain carries TRBV5-4 and TRBJ2-1; D is uncertain. Germline V gene sequence: CDR1 SGHNT, CDR2 YYREEE (reference sequence). Trimming took off 5 bases at V and 0 bases at J, with 15 bases between the two ends. This CDR3 has 16 amino acids. The CDR3 spells CASSASTWSSYNEQFF. Written as DNA, the CDR3 is TGTGCCAGCAGTGCCTCGACTTGGAGCTCCTACAATGAGCAGTTCTTC. The variable domain in full, completed from reference TRBV5-4 and TRBJ2-1, reads ETGVTQSPTHLIKTRGQQVTLRCSSQSGHNTVSWYQQALGQGPQFIFQYYREEENGRGNFPPRFSGLQFPNYSSELNVNALELDDSALYLCASSASTWSSYNEQFFGPGTRLTVL.

This chain links TRBV28 with TRBJ2-7; 8 bases are shared with TRBD1. Per the germline V gene, CDR1 is MDHEN and CDR2 is SYDVKM. CDR3 length: 14 amino acids. J was trimmed by 0 bases and V by 7 bases; bases with no gene match: 5. The CDR3 DNA sequence: TGTGCCAGCAAAAGAGGACAGGGCTCCTACGAGCAGTACTTC. It codes for CASKRGQGSYEQYF.